In this sample, the clone carrying this T cell receptor beta chain turned up once. The data belong to a study of blood T cell repertoires in COVID-19. Looking at the study overall: Collection of acute and convalescent COVID-19 samples took place in the United States, Italy and Spain. In each case, the material was cDNA or gDNA derived from T cells, B-cell-depleted T cells, or PBMCs.

Trimming cost V 0 bases and J 7 bases; bases outside gene matches: 3. The CDR3 is 15 amino acids. Germline CDR1 SNHLY, CDR2 FYNNEI. Libraries were prepared by immunoSEQ multiplex PCR; TCRdb keeps only in-frame clonotypes and omits some of them. This sample has 45,000 to 65,000 clones, with around 87% found just once. The origin of this receptor is a human donor with acute or convalescent COVID-19. The donor label of this sample is uncertain. J is TRBJ1-4 and V is TRBV2; 9 nucleotides align to TRBD1. The specimen sequenced was peripheral blood. The CDR3 DNA sequence: TGTGCCAGCAGTGAAGCCGGGACAGGGACTGAAAAACTGTTTTTT. This encodes CASSEAGTGTEKLFF.